The rows below give T cell receptor beta chains drawn from one sample of a study of blood T cell repertoires in COVID-19. Assay: immunoSEQ multiplex PCR; the TCRdb copy retains only in-frame clones and omits some. The table shows approximately 250,000 clones, with almost 85% occurring only once. Sequenced: peripheral blood. The receptors here all came from a man in his fifties with acute or convalescent COVID-19. Both conserved end residues are part of each CDR3. Each record gives: clone size, V gene, D gene, J gene, CDR3 DNA, CDR3 protein. The D gene is left open where the match is weak. Where a row states a size, it is once, few, many or the class of an expanded clone; other rows omit it.

clone_size: NA
v_call: TRBV15
d_call: NA
j_call: TRBJ2-1
cdr3_nt: TGTGCCACCAGCCAATACAACGATGAGCAGTTCTTC
cdr3_aa: CATSQYNDEQFF

clone_size: NA
v_call: TRBV7-8
d_call: NA
j_call: TRBJ1-5
cdr3_nt: TGTGCCGGTTCCGTCGACAGGATAGGAAGAAGCAATCAGCCCCAGCATTTT
cdr3_aa: CAGSVDRIGRSNQPQHF

clone_size: NA
v_call: TRBV2
d_call: TRBD1
j_call: TRBJ1-2
cdr3_nt: TGTGCCAGCAGTGAATGGGGATTACAGGGGGAGGGCTACACCTTC
cdr3_aa: CASSEWGLQGEGYTF

clone_size: NA
v_call: TRBV3-1/TRBV3-2
d_call: NA
j_call: TRBJ1-5
cdr3_nt: TGTGCCAGCTCAAGGGGGTACAATCAGCCCCAGCATTTT
cdr3_aa: CASSRGYNQPQHF

clone_size: once
v_call: TRBV15
d_call: NA
j_call: TRBJ1-5
cdr3_nt: TGTGCCACCAGCAGAGACAGATTGAATCAGCCCCAGCATTTT
cdr3_aa: CATSRDRLNQPQHF

clone_size: NA
v_call: TRBV10-3
d_call: TRBD2
j_call: TRBJ2-3
cdr3_nt: TGTGCCGTAACCGGGACTAGAAGTACAGATACGCAGTATTTT
cdr3_aa: CAVTGTRSTDTQYF

clone_size: NA
v_call: TRBV2
d_call: NA
j_call: TRBJ1-3
cdr3_nt: TGTGCCAGCAGCCCCTCCGTTTTCGGAAACACCATATATTTT
cdr3_aa: CASSPSVFGNTIYF

clone_size: NA
v_call: TRBV3-1/TRBV3-2
d_call: TRBD2
j_call: TRBJ2-3
cdr3_nt: TGTGCCAGCAGCCAAGATTATACTAGCGGGACTAGCACAGATACGCAGTATTTT
cdr3_aa: CASSQDYTSGTSTDTQYF

clone_size: NA
v_call: TRBV5-6
d_call: NA
j_call: TRBJ2-1
cdr3_nt: TGTGCCAGCAGCTTGGGTCTAAGCTCCTACAATGAGCAGTTCTTC
cdr3_aa: CASSLGLSSYNEQFF

clone_size: NA
v_call: TRBV4-1
d_call: TRBD1
j_call: TRBJ2-7
cdr3_nt: TGCGCCAGCAGCCAAAACTCAGGGGGACCCTACGAGCAGTACTTC
cdr3_aa: CASSQNSGGPYEQYF

clone_size: few
v_call: TRBV2
d_call: NA
j_call: TRBJ2-2
cdr3_nt: TGTGCCAGCAGTCAGGGGTTCACCGGGGAGCTGTTTTTT
cdr3_aa: CASSQGFTGELFF

clone_size: NA
v_call: TRBV5-4
d_call: NA
j_call: TRBJ1-2
cdr3_nt: TGTGCCAGCAGGGCGGGGTCCCTCCTCTATGGCTACACCTTC
cdr3_aa: CASRAGSLLYGYTF

clone_size: NA
v_call: TRBV10-3
d_call: NA
j_call: TRBJ1-1
cdr3_nt: TGTGCCATCAGTGAGTATGGGGGGGGGACTGAAGCTTTCTTT
cdr3_aa: CAISEYGGGTEAFF

clone_size: once
v_call: TRBV6-5
d_call: TRBD1
j_call: TRBJ1-1
cdr3_nt: TGTGCCAGCAGCCCCCTCGACAGGGGGGACACTGAAGCTTTCTTT
cdr3_aa: CASSPLDRGDTEAFF

clone_size: few
v_call: TRBV27
d_call: TRBD1
j_call: TRBJ2-1
cdr3_nt: TGTGCCAGCAGGGGAGGACAGGGACTCTCCTACAATGAGCAGTTCTTC
cdr3_aa: CASRGGQGLSYNEQFF

clone_size: NA
v_call: TRBV2
d_call: TRBD1
j_call: TRBJ1-5
cdr3_nt: TGTGCCAGCAGGAAAGACAGGGGGCAAAGCAATCAGCCCCAGCATTTT
cdr3_aa: CASRKDRGQSNQPQHF